The 4 T cell receptor beta chains in this list originate from one sample, sequenced in a study of persistence of HIV-infected CD4 T cells. Lysates of CMV-infected fibroblasts at approximately 10 ug/mL stimulated these cells. CD40L/CD69 double-negative CD45RO-high memory CD4+ T cells were collected. No antigens are known for them. The immunoSEQ assay was version 4, run in survey mode. TCRdb keeps only in-frame clones here, not all; method: immunoSEQ multiplex PCR. The sample has tens of thousands of clones, roughly four fifths seen once. Sequenced material: CD4+ T cells sorted from PBMCs after 18-hour stimulation, taken from a patient who received antiretroviral therapy. The receptors were gathered from an adult man with HIV who was CMV-seropositive.

The genes are TRBV6-5 and TRBJ2-7; D not resolved. Germline V gene data show CDR1 as MNHEY and CDR2 as SVGAGI. V lost 2 bases to trimming and J lost 2 bases, with 13 bases between them. The CDR3 is 15 residues long. CDR3 residues: CASSYRIDGPYEQYF. Here the CDR3 DNA reads TGTGCCAGCAGTTACAGGATAGACGGGCCCTACGAGCAGTACTTC.

This clone appeared a few times. This chain's CDR3 is CATAAGLSTDTQYF. The CDR3 DNA sequence: TGTGCCACGGCGGCGGGCCTTAGCACAGATACGCAGTATTTT. The genes are TRBV5-4 and TRBJ2-3, with D possibly TRBD2 on 5 matching bases. The CDR3 covers 14 residues. CDR1 and CDR2 (germline): SGHNT, YYREEE (reference sequence). The V end lost 9 bases, the J end lost 0 bases, and 14 bases lay between the germline ends.

This chain joins TRBV24-1 and TRBJ2-3; D may correspond to TRBD1 or TRBD2 (5 bases each). V lost 10 bases and J 2 bases, leaving 18 bases between the germline ends. This CDR3 comprises 15 residues. In germline, CDR1 is KGHDR, CDR2 SFDVKD. CDR3 nucleotides: TGTGCCACGGCCGCGGCCGGGACGCACACAGATACGCAGTATTTT. It yields the protein CATAAAGTHTDTQYF.

The chain employs TRBV27 and TRBJ2-7; 8 nucleotides align to TRBD1. Germline V CDR1 and CDR2: MNHEY, SMNVEV (reference sequence). The CDR3 has 15 amino acids. Trimming removed 3 bases from V and 3 bases from J; junction bases left unmatched: 7. The CDR3 DNA follows: TGTGCCAGCAGTTTCGTTCGGACAGGGATCTACGAGCAGTACTTC. Protein product: CASSFVRTGIYEQYF.